This T cell receptor beta chain was sequenced in a study of PD-1 blockade in classical Hodgkin lymphoma. The time point here: cycle 4 day 1 (C4D1), after five to seven weeks of nivolumab. Every one of the patients relapsed after autologous stem cell transplantation (brentuximab vedotin exposure was variable). The authors purified CD4+ T cells from thawed PBMCs by magnetic negative selection. Per the germline V gene, CDR1 is SEHNR and CDR2 is FQNEAQ (reference sequence). CDR3 length equals 17 residues. V lost 5 bases to trimming and J lost 2 bases; unmatched junction nucleotides: 11. Broader study findings: Patients with a complete response exhibited baseline diversity comparable to newly diagnosed patients.

About this clone itself: Its antigen is currently unknown.

Method: immunoSEQ multiplex PCR; TCRdb's copy keeps in-frame clones and lacks some. The sample consists of tens of thousands of clones, roughly 80% of them appearing once. The chain recombines TRBV7-9 with TRBJ1-2; 10 nucleotides align to TRBD1. The material sequenced was CD4+ T cells from blood, taken before the fourth cycle of nivolumab. This receptor was identified in a human donor with classical Hodgkin lymphoma. The CDR3 region is CASSPLTGGSLNYGYTF. The CDR3 DNA follows: TGTGCCAGCAGCCCTCTGACAGGGGGCTCTTTGAACTATGGCTACACCTTC.